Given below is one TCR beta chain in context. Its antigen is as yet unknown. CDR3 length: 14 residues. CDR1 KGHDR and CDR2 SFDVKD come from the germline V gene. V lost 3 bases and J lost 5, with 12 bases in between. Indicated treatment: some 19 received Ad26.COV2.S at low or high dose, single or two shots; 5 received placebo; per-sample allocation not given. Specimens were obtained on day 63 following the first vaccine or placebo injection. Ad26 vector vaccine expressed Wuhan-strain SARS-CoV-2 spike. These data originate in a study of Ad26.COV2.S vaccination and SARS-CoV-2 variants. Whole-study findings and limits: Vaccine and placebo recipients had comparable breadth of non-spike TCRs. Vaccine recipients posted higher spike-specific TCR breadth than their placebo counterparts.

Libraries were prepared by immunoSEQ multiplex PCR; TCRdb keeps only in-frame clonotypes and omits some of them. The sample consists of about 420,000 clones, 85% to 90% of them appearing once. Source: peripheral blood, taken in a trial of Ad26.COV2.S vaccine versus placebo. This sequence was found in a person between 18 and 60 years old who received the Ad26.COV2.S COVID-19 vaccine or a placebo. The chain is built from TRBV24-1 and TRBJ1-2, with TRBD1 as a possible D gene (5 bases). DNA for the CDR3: TGTGCCACCAGTGATCCCTCGGGGCGATATGGCTACACCTTC. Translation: CATSDPSGRYGYTF.